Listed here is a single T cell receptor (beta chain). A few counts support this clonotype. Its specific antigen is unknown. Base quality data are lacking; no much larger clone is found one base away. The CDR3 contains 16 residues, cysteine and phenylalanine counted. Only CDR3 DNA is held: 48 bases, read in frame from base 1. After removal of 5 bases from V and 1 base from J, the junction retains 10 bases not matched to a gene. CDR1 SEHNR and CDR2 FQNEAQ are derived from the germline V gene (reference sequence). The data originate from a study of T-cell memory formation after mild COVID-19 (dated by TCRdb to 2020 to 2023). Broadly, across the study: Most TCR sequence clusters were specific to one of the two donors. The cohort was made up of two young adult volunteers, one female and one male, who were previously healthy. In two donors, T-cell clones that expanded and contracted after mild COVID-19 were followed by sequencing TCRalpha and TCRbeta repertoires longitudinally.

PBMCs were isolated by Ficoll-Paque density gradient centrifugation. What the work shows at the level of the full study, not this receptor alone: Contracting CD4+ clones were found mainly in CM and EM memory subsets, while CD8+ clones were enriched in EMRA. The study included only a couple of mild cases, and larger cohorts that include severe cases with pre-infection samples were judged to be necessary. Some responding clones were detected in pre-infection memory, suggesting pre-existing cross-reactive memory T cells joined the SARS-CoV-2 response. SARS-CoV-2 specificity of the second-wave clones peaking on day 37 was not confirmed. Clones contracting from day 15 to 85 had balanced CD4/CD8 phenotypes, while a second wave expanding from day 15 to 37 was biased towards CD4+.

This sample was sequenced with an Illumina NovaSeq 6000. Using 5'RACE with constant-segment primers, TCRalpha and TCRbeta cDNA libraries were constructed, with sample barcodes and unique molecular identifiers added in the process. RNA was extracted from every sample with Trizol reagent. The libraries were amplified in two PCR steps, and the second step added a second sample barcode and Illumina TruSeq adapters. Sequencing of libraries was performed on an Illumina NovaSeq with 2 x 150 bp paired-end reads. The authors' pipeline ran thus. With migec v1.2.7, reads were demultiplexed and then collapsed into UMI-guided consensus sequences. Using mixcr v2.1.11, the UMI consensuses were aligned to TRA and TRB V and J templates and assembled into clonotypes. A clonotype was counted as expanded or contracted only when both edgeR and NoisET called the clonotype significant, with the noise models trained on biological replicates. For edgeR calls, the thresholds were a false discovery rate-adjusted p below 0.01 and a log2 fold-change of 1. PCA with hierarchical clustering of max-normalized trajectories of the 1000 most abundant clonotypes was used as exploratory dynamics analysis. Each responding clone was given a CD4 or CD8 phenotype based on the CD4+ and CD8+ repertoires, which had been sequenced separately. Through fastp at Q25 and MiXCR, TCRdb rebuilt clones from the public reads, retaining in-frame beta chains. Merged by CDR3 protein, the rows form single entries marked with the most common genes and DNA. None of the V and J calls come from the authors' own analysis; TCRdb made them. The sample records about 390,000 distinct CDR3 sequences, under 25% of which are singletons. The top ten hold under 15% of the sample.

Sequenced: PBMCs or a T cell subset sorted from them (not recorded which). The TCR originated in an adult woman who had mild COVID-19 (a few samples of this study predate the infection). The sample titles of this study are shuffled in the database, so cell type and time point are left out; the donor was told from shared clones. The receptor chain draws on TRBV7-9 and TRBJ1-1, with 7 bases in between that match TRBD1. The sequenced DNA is TGTGCCAGCAGCACCGGACGACAGGGTGAGAACACTGAAGCTTTCTTT. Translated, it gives CASSTGRQGENTEAFF.